The T cell receptor beta chain under discussion was sequenced for a study of radiation and T cells in renal cell carcinoma. Study-wide background: Nephrectomy followed 15 Gy stereotactic body radiation by 4 weeks. General study findings and limits: From baseline, blood top tumor clonotypes peaked at 2 weeks post-radiation.

Time point in this sample: baseline pretreatment blood. Treatment denoted: 15 Gy SBRT to primary tumor, nephrectomy 4 weeks later. Radiation-treated patients gave blood at baseline, week 2 and week 4. In the case of this clone: The antigen is not known.

Produced via immunoSEQ multiplex PCR; TCRdb's table is partial and in-frame only. The sample lists about 49,000 clones, roughly 80% occurring once. The starting material was blood, obtained from a patient whose treatment included radiotherapy and nephrectomy. The source is a woman between 65 and 79 years old with renal cell carcinoma.

DNA of the CDR3: TGTGCCAGCAGCTTGGGAGGGACTGGAAACACCATATATTTT. Protein: CASSLGGTGNTIYF. The chain carries TRBV5-4 and TRBJ1-3; no reliable D call. The CDR3 totals 14 residues. The V end was cut by 0 bases, the J end by 2 bases, with 6 bases between. The germline gives CDR1 SGHNT, CDR2 YYREEE (reference sequence). The full variable domain, its missing parts supplied by reference TRBV5-4 and TRBJ1-3, is ETGVTQSPTHLIKTRGQQVTLRCSSQSGHNTVSWYQQALGQGPQFIFQYYREEENGRGNFPPRFSGLQFPNYSSELNVNALELDDSALYLCASSLGGTGNTIYFGEGSWLTVV.